What follows are 25 T cell receptor beta chains derived from one specimen sequenced in a study of shared clonotypes between healthy human individuals. Here immunoSEQ multiplex PCR was the method, and the copy in TCRdb shows in-frame clones only, minus some. The top ten clones hold under 0.45% of a sample with 2.3 million or so clones, just over 90% of them seen once. The sequencing sample was made of naive CD4+ T cells from PBMCs. Sample subset: CD45RA+ positively selected. Source of these receptors: a man aged 18 to 29 in good health. Some clones in this sample may be carry-over from other donors' samples.

This clone was observed a handful of times. The chain is built from TRBV4-3 and TRBJ2-2; no definite D call. Germline CDR1 and CDR2: LGHNA and YSLEER. V lost 0 bases and J 6 bases, leaving 14 bases between the germline ends. The CDR3 runs 16 residues. The CDR3 nucleotides are TGCGCCAGCAGCCAAGAGTTGGTAGTGAAGCCCGGGGAGCTGTTTTTT. Translation gives CASSQELVVKPGELFF.

The CDR3 loop reads CSVGLTGLGNEPQHF. The DNA for the CDR3 is TGCAGCGTTGGACTGACAGGGCTAGGAAACGAGCCCCAGCATTTT. This chain joins TRBV29-1 and TRBJ1-5, with 7 bases that match TRBD1. Trimming removed 4 bases from V and 8 bases from J; junction bases left unmatched: 14. Per the germline V gene, CDR1 is SQVTM and CDR2 is ANQGSEA. The CDR3 runs to 15 residues.

This clone was detected once. V and J are TRBV28 and TRBJ1-1; D is uncertain. Germline loops: CDR1 MDHEN, CDR2 SYDVKM. The CDR3 runs 13 residues. V was clipped by 10 bases and J by 1 base, with 13 bases between them. CDR3 region: CATTPHPNTEAFF. As DNA, the CDR3 is TGTGCCACCACCCCACACCCGAACACTGAAGCTTTCTTT. The full variable domain, in which reference TRBV28 and TRBJ1-1 provide the parts outside the CDR3, is DVKVTQSSRYLVKRTGEKVFLECVQDMDHENMFWYRQDPGLGLRLIYFSYDVKMKEKGDIPEGYSVSREKKERFSLILESASTNQTSMYLCATTPHPNTEAFFGQGTRLTVV.

The rearrangement joins TRBV7-8 to TRBJ1-1; 8 bases match TRBD1. The germline gives CDR1 SGHVS, CDR2 FQNEAQ. The CDR3 consists of 16 residues. With 0 bases clipped from V and 7 bases from J, the junction kept 10 bases outside the gene matches. The CDR3 sequence: CASSLAWTGQGVEAFF. Written as DNA, the CDR3 is TGTGCCAGCAGCTTAGCGTGGACAGGGCAAGGGGTTGAAGCTTTCTTT.

The CDR3 DNA reads TGTGCCAGCAGTCTTCGCTCTGGGGCCAACGTCCTGACTTTC. Protein product: CASSLRSGANVLTF. The genes are TRBV6-1 and TRBJ2-6; no definite D call. This CDR3 has 14 amino acids. V lost 5 bases, J lost 0 bases, and 5 bases lay in between. Germline assignment: CDR1 MNHNS and CDR2 SASEGT.

This clone showed up just once. The chain recombines TRBV19 with TRBJ2-1; 7 bases are a match to TRBD2. The CDR3 is made up of 16 amino acids. The germline V gene has CDR1 LNHDA and CDR2 SQIVND (reference sequence). Germline trimming cut 6 bases from V and 2 bases from J; bases unmatched to any gene: 10. The CDR3 region has the DNA TGTGCCAGTAGCCCAAGGGGAGCGGGACCCTACAATGAGCAGTTCTTC. It encodes CASSPRGAGPYNEQFF.

The chain links TRBV6-5 to TRBJ1-4, with a weak D call TRBD1 (6 bases). There are 15 residues in the CDR3. V lost 6 bases, J lost 5 bases, and 16 bases lay in between. Per the germline V gene, CDR1 is MNHEY and CDR2 is SVGAGI. CDR3 DNA sequence: TGTGCCAGCAGGGGTACAGGGCCTTTAAATGAAAAACTGTTTTTT. Encoded protein: CASRGTGPLNEKLFF.

This chain uses TRBV27 with TRBJ2-5, with 7 bases identical to TRBD2. Germline CDR1 MNHEY, CDR2 SMNVEV (reference sequence). The V segment lost 6 bases and the J segment 3 bases; nucleotides outside the gene matches: 10. The CDR3 extends over 15 amino acids. CDR3 sequence: CASSRLSSGEETQYF. CDR3 DNA: TGTGCCAGCAGCCGTCTTTCTAGCGGAGAAGAGACCCAGTACTTC.

The chain employs TRBV7-9 and TRBJ2-5; maybe TRBD2 (6 bases). The CDR3 has 14 residues. CDR1 and CDR2 from the germline V gene are SEHNR and FQNEAQ (reference sequence). V gave up 4 bases and J gave up 4 bases, with 13 bases separating them. The CDR3 coding sequence is TGTGCCAGCAGCTCTTCGGGAGCCGGAGAGACCCAGTACTTC. Its translation: CASSSSGAGETQYF.

This rearrangement joins TRBV18 to TRBJ2-7; possibly TRBD2 for D (6 bases). CDR3 length: 14 residues. The germline V and J ends were trimmed by 1 base and 7 bases, with 14 bases remaining between them. CDR1 KGHSH and CDR2 LQKENI come from the germline V gene. This CDR3 reads CASSPQEGVGEQYF. The DNA for the CDR3 is TGTGCCAGCTCACCACAGGAGGGAGTGGGTGAGCAGTACTTC.

As regards this clone: Additional DNA sequences in this sample encode the identical CDR3. The chain employs TRBV19 and TRBJ2-1; D is undetermined. Germline-derived CDR1 and CDR2 are LNHDA and SQIVND (reference sequence). CDR3 size: 14 residues. Trimming shortened V by 3 bases and J by 4 bases, and 10 bases separated the two germline ends. The CDR3 DNA reads TGTGCCAGTAGTATCGGTACAGCTTACAATGAGCAGTTCTTC. Protein product: CASSIGTAYNEQFF.

This chain links TRBV19 with TRBJ2-5, with a possible D match to TRBD1 (5 bases). Germline-derived CDR1 and CDR2 are LNHDA and SQIVND (reference sequence). V was shortened by 3 bases and J by 5 bases, with 13 bases between the two germline ends. The CDR3 runs to 14 residues. CDR3 protein: CASSMQQVAETQYF. The CDR3 bases are TGTGCCAGTAGTATGCAACAGGTTGCGGAGACCCAGTACTTC.

The chain recombines TRBV5-4 with TRBJ2-1; D perhaps matches TRBD2 (5 bases). The germline V gene has CDR1 SGHNT and CDR2 YYREEE (reference sequence). Trimming stripped 2 bases from V and 5 bases from J, with 17 bases between. The CDR3 is 16 residues long. The CDR3 DNA reads TGTGCCAGCAGCTTTCCTTTGGCGGGCCTTAACAATGAGCAGTTCTTC. Amino acids: CASSFPLAGLNNEQFF.

The chain combines TRBV4-2 with TRBJ2-7, with TRBD2 matching 9 bases. The V gene end was trimmed by 4 bases and the J gene end by 3 bases; junction bases not matched to a gene: 10. This CDR3 has 16 amino acids. Germline CDR1 and CDR2: LGHNA and YNFKEQ. This chain's CDR3 is CASSLIRGSGSYEQYF. In DNA, the CDR3 is TGTGCCAGCAGCCTTATTAGGGGTAGCGGGAGCTACGAGCAGTACTTC.

The V gene is TRBV28, the J gene TRBJ2-1, with TRBD2 matching over 9 bases. The CDR3 has 16 residues. Germline V gives CDR1 MDHEN, CDR2 SYDVKM. Losses at the gene ends were 6 bases for V and 8 bases for J; bases not matched to a gene: 14. The CDR3 here is CASRRYAGSGSDEQFF. CDR3 DNA sequence: TGTGCCAGCAGGCGGTACGCGGGTAGCGGGAGCGATGAGCAGTTCTTC.

The chain has TRBV29-1 and TRBJ1-4, with D perhaps matching TRBD1 (5 bases). Trimming left V 7 bases short and J 5 bases short, with 14 bases between. The CDR3 consists of 13 residues. The germline V gene encodes CDR1 SQVTM and CDR2 ANQGSEA. The CDR3 spells CSARQYPNEKLFF. Written as DNA, the CDR3 is TGCAGCGCCAGACAGTACCCCAATGAAAAACTGTTTTTT.

V and J are TRBV11-2 and TRBJ2-1, with 10 bases aligning to TRBD2. The ends lost 2 bases at V and 5 bases at J; junction bases unmatched: 6. The CDR3 length is 16 residues. Germline CDR1 is SGHAT and CDR2 is FQNNGV. CDR3 protein: CASSLLRLAGHNEQFF. For the CDR3, the DNA is TGTGCCAGCAGCTTACTTCGACTAGCGGGCCACAATGAGCAGTTCTTC.

This clone appeared once. This sequence joins TRBV4-2 and TRBJ2-7, with 11 bases matching TRBD2. V lost 4 bases to trimming and J lost 1 base; unmatched junction nucleotides: 6. The V gene's germline CDR1 is LGHNA and CDR2 YNFKEQ. The CDR3 spans 16 residues. DNA for the CDR3: TGTGCCAGCAGCCGAGCCGGGACTAGCGGTTCCTACGAGCAGTACTTC. This translates into CASSRAGTSGSYEQYF.

As regards this clone: Other DNA sequences from this sample encode an identical CDR3 as well. The rearrangement uses TRBV5-1 and TRBJ2-7, with 11 positions matching TRBD1. The germline V gene has CDR1 SGHRS and CDR2 YFSETQ. Trimming removed 4 bases from V and 1 base from J; junction bases left unmatched: 4. The length of the CDR3 is 15 residues. The CDR3 loop reads CASSQGTGGSYEQYF. In DNA form, the CDR3 reads TGCGCCAGCAGCCAGGGGACAGGGGGATCCTACGAGCAGTACTTC.

The chain uses TRBV4-1 and TRBJ2-4; 10 bases are a match to TRBD1. V lost 7 bases and J lost 7; bases outside the gene matches: 7. Germline V gene data show CDR1 as MGHRA and CDR2 as YSYEKL. The CDR3 is 14 residues long. The CDR3 loop is CASKQTGGANIQYF. CDR3 DNA sequence: TGCGCCAGCAAACAGACAGGGGGCGCGAACATTCAGTACTTC.

The chain has TRBV6-6 and TRBJ2-7; 10 nucleotides match TRBD2. CDR1 is MNHNY and CDR2 is SVGAGI in the germline V gene (reference sequence). The CDR3 is 14 amino acids. V lost 8 bases and J lost 6; bases outside the gene matches: 10. The chain's CDR3 is CASAPRLAGGEQYF. The CDR3 DNA reads TGTGCCAGCGCTCCTCGACTAGCGGGCGGCGAGCAGTACTTC.

The gene calls are TRBV6-6 and TRBJ2-7, with 7 nucleotides matching TRBD2. Germline CDR1 is MNHNY and CDR2 is SVGAGI (reference sequence). CDR3 length equals 16 residues. The ends lost 3 bases at V and 0 bases at J; junction bases unmatched: 8. In nucleotides, the CDR3 is TGTGCCAGCAGTTATGCCCGGGAGGCCCTCTCCTACGAGCAGTACTTC. This gives the protein CASSYAREALSYEQYF.

V is TRBV20-1 and J is TRBJ2-1, with a tentative D call TRBD2 (5 bases). The ends were cut back, 3 bases at V and 14 bases at J, with 11 bases in the middle. From germline, CDR1 is DFQATT and CDR2 SNEGSKA (reference sequence). This CDR3 has 10 amino acids. CDR3 protein: CSARSLGEFF. The CDR3 DNA is TGCAGTGCTAGGTCTCTGGGAGAGTTCTTC.

V and J are TRBV2 and TRBJ2-6, with D perhaps TRBD2 (6 bases). In germline, CDR1 is SNHLY, CDR2 FYNNEI. The CDR3 contains 19 residues. V lost 6 bases to trimming and J lost 3 bases, with 24 bases between them. The CDR3 here is CASRKGRRADSLGANVLTF. CDR3 coding DNA: TGTGCCAGCAGAAAAGGACGGAGGGCAGACTCACTTGGGGCCAACGTCCTGACTTTC.

The chain employs TRBV29-1 and TRBJ2-2; 11 nucleotides line up with TRBD2. This CDR3 has 13 amino acids. Germline CDR1 and CDR2: SQVTM and ANQGSEA. After removal of 7 bases from V and 6 bases from J, the junction contained 4 bases not matched to a gene. The CDR3 loop reads CSGSGRVSGELFF. The CDR3, as DNA: TGCAGCGGTAGCGGGAGGGTATCCGGGGAGCTGTTTTTT.